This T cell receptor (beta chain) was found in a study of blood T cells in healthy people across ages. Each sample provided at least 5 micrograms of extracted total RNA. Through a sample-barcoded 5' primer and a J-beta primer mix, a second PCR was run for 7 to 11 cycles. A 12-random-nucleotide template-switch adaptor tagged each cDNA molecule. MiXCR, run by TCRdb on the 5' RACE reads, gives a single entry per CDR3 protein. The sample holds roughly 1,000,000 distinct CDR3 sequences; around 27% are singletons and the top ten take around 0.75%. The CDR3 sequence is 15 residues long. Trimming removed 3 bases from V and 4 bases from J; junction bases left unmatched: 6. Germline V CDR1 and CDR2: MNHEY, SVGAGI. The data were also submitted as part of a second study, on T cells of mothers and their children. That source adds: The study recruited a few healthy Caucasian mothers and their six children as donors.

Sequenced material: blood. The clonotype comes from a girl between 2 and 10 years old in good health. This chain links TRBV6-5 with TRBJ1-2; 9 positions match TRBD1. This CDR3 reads CASSYPGTGTYGYTF. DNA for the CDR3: TGTGCCAGCAGTTATCCCGGGACAGGGACCTATGGCTACACCTTC.